The clone carrying this T cell receptor beta chain was counted between two and nine times. Its antigen remains unidentified. These data are taken from a study of identical twins. After template switching added a universal primer site, the resulting cDNA carried unique molecular identifiers. TCRdb re-derived calls from the 5' RACE reads in MiXCR, one entry per CDR3 protein. The sample contains roughly 700,000 distinct CDR3 sequences, roughly 8% of which appear only once. Unmatched junction bases numbered 4, after V lost 1 base and J lost 4 bases. Germline CDR1 SEHNR, CDR2 FQNEAQ (reference sequence). The CDR3 covers 15 residues. Overall study results and limits: Analyses of zero insertions could be partly confounded by invariant MAIT and iNKT cells. For cord blood, abundant beta clonotypes had fewer insertions, unlike memory repertoires, which showed none.

These data also featured in a second study, about yellow fever vaccine responses in identical twins. As that report states: As reported, the vaccine T cell response of twins seemed partly convergent and partly personalized.

Sequenced input: PBMCs. The clonotype was recovered from a woman aged 18-35 years in good health. V gene TRBV7-9 combines with J gene TRBJ1-1, with TRBD1 matching 9 bases. The CDR3 spells CASSLGDRVFTEAFF. As DNA, the CDR3 is TGTGCCAGCAGCTTAGGGGACAGGGTTTTCACTGAAGCTTTCTTT.